A selection of T cell receptor beta chains follows, all from one sample in a study of T cells in Graves' hyperthyroidism and ophthalmopathy. In TCRdb, the multiplex PCR reads were re-called with MiXCR into one record per CDR3 protein. The data contain hundreds of thousands of distinct CDR3 sequences, just under 45% of them singletons. The sequencing input was peripheral blood or thyroid tissue (not recorded which). The origin of the receptors is an adult man with Graves' disease, either hyperthyroidism or ophthalmopathy (not recorded which). CDR3s include the opening cysteine and the closing phenylalanine or tryptophan. Each record gives: D gene, clone size, J gene, V gene, CDR3 DNA, CDR3 protein. A D gene is named only where the DNA matches it firmly. Expanded clones get a size class; other rows say once, few or many, or leave the size out.

>-|-|TRBJ1-2|TRBV7-9
TGTGCCAGCAGCCGGACCCCACGGACAGCTAACTATGGCTACACCTTC
CASSRTPRTANYGYTF
>TRBD1|few|TRBJ1-2|TRBV5-1
TGCGCCAGCAGCTTGGGGGGCGTGGACAGGGCGCTTCATGGCTACACCTTC
CASSLGGVDRALHGYTF
>TRBD1|-|TRBJ1-6|TRBV10-2
TGCGCCAGCAGTGTTGGGAGGGACAGGGATTCCGCCTTGAATTCACCCCTCCACTTT
CASSVGRDRDSALNSPLHF
>-|-|TRBJ1-2|TRBV6-5
TGTGCCAGCACCTACCCGGGAAGGGATAACTATGGCTACACCTTC
CASTYPGRDNYGYTF
>-|-|TRBJ2-7|TRBV25-1
TGTGCCAGGGAAAGGGGCTACGAGCAGTACTTC
CARERGYEQYF
>TRBD1|many|TRBJ2-5|TRBV20-1
TGCAGTGCTAGATCGACAGGGGGTGTGGAGACCCAGTACTTC
CSARSTGGVETQYF
>TRBD1|-|TRBJ1-2|TRBV29-1
TGCACCTCCGGGACAGGGGGCACGTATGGCTACACCTTC
CTSGTGGTYGYTF
>-|-|TRBJ2-6|TRBV29-1
TGCAGCGTCTCGACTCTTTTCGGCCGCTCTGGGGCCAACGTCCTGACTTTC
CSVSTLFGRSGANVLTF
>TRBD1|-|TRBJ2-6|TRBV5-4
TGTGCCAGCAGACGGACAGGTTCCAGGGCCAACGTCCTGACTTTC
CASRRTGSRANVLTF
>-|many|TRBJ1-2|TRBV25-1
TGTGCCAGCAGATCAGACGGAGCTAACTATGGCTACACCTTC
CASRSDGANYGYTF
>-|-|TRBJ2-5|TRBV15
TGTGCCACCAGCAGCGAAAGGACCCAGTACTTC
CATSSERTQYF
>-|-|TRBJ1-1|TRBV28
TGTGCCAGCAGTCATAGTTTGGAGGGGCGCCCGGACTTT
CASSHSLEGRPDF
>-|many|TRBJ2-7|TRBV20-1
TGCAGTGCTAGATCGGGATACGAGCAGTACTTC
CSARSGYEQYF
>TRBD1|-|TRBJ2-5|TRBV7-6
TGTACCAGCAGCCAGACAGGGATCCAAGAGACCCAGTACTTC
CTSSQTGIQETQYF
>TRBD1|few|TRBJ1-5|TRBV29-1
TGCAGCGCCCGGGACAGGGGGTTCGGTCAGCCCCAGCATTTT
CSARDRGFGQPQHF
>-|few|TRBJ1-2|TRBV25-1
TGTGCTAGCATGGGGGCGCGGGGAAACTATGGCTACACCTTC
CASMGARGNYGYTF
>TRBD1|-|TRBJ1-2|TRBV12-3/TRBV12-4
TGTGCCACCAGGGGGGATGGCTACACCTTC
CATRGDGYTF
>TRBD1|-|TRBJ1-2|TRBV6-6
TGTGCCAGCAGCCGACTTCTAGGACAGGGGGCGCGTGGCTACACCTTC
CASSRLLGQGARGYTF
>-|-|TRBJ1-2|TRBV15
TGTGCCACCAGCAGAGATCTAGTACAGCGAGGCTACACCTTC
CATSRDLVQRGYTF
>-|-|TRBJ1-2|TRBV29-1
TGCAGCACACCTCAGACGCAGTATAGCTACACCTTC
CSTPQTQYSYTF
>-|-|TRBJ1-6|TRBV10-3
TGTGCCATCAGTGAAGCGGGGTATAATTCACCCCTCCACTTT
CAISEAGYNSPLHF
>-|once|TRBJ1-1|TRBV24-1
TGTGCCACCAGTGATTACGAGACTAGCGGCTACAATGAAGCTTTCTTT
CATSDYETSGYNEAFF
>-|-|TRBJ1-1|TRBV2
TGTGCCAGCAGTTCCTCAGGGACGGCTTTGAACACTGAAGCTTTCTTT
CASSSSGTALNTEAFF
>TRBD1|many|TRBJ2-5|TRBV10-3
TGTGCCATCAGTGACCCAGGGGGCGCGAAGACCCAGTACTTC
CAISDPGGAKTQYF
>TRBD2|-|TRBJ2-5|TRBV12-3/TRBV12-4
TGTGCCAGCAGTTTGGGGAGCGGGATCGAGACCCAGTACTTC
CASSLGSGIETQYF
>TRBD1|few|TRBJ2-7|TRBV7-9
TGTGCCAGCAGCCAAGAAGGCACAGGGGTCTCCTACGAGCAGTACTTC
CASSQEGTGVSYEQYF
>TRBD1|few|TRBJ2-5|TRBV7-8
TGTGCCAGCTCACCACGGAGCGGGACAGGGCAAGAGACCCAGTACTTC
CASSPRSGTGQETQYF
>-|-|TRBJ1-6|TRBV7-9
TGTGCCAGCAGCCAAATGGGGGGCAACTATAATTCACCCCTCCACTTT
CASSQMGGNYNSPLHF
>TRBD1|-|TRBJ1-2|TRBV2
TGTGCCAGCGCGGGACAGGCACACTATGGCTACACCTTC
CASAGQAHYGYTF
>-|few|TRBJ2-7|TRBV7-9
TGTGCCAGCAGCGTTGACCGGGAGCAGTACTTC
CASSVDREQYF
>-|-|TRBJ1-5|TRBV6-1
TGTGCCAGCAGTGAGCCCCTCTATTCACAACAGCCCCAGCATTTT
CASSEPLYSQQPQHF
>-|-|TRBJ1-1|TRBV12-3/TRBV12-4
TGTGCCAGCAGTTTCCGCAGGGGCCGGGACACTGAAGCTTTCTTT
CASSFRRGRDTEAFF
>-|-|TRBJ1-3|TRBV20-1
TGCAGTGCTAGAGATTCGGGGGTAGGAAACACCATATATTTT
CSARDSGVGNTIYF
>TRBD1|-|TRBJ1-6|TRBV6-1
TGTGCCAGCAGCTCCAGATTATCAGGGGGTTCACCCCTCCACTTT
CASSSRLSGGSPLHF
>-|many|TRBJ1-6|TRBV24-1
TGTGCCACCAGGGTGACAAGCTATAATTCACCCCTCCACTTT
CATRVTSYNSPLHF
>-|many|TRBJ2-5|TRBV20-1
TGCAGTGCTAGCGCCGGCAGCCAAGAGACCCAGTACTTC
CSASAGSQETQYF
>TRBD1|-|TRBJ1-2|TRBV19
TGTGCCAGTTACAACGGACAGGCGGCTAACTATGGCTACACCTTC
CASYNGQAANYGYTF
>TRBD1|many|TRBJ1-2|TRBV12-3/TRBV12-4
TGTGCCAGCAGTTTATGGCAGGGGGAAGGCTACACCTTC
CASSLWQGEGYTF
>-|few|TRBJ2-7|TRBV7-9
TGTGCCAGCAGTGAAGGGAAGTACTACGAGCAGTACTTC
CASSEGKYYEQYF
>-|few|TRBJ1-1|TRBV7-9
TGTGCCAGCAGCTTACACATAGAGAACACTGAAGCTTTCTTT
CASSLHIENTEAFF
>-|many|TRBJ1-4|TRBV2
TGTGCCACAAGCGGGGACTTGAATGAAAAACTGTTTTTT
CATSGDLNEKLFF
>-|-|TRBJ1-4|TRBV20-1
TGCAATGCTCAAGCCGTAGAAACTAATGAAAAACTGTTTTTT
CNAQAVETNEKLFF
>-|few|TRBJ1-5|TRBV2
TGTGCCAGCAGTGGAGGGGGTCTGCGCAATCAGCCCCAGCATTTT
CASSGGGLRNQPQHF
>TRBD2|few|TRBJ2-5|TRBV20-1
TGCAGTGCCATGATTGGACTAGCGGGTGGGACCCAGTACTTC
CSAMIGLAGGTQYF
>-|-|TRBJ1-2|TRBV10-3
TGTGCCATCAGTGAGGGGGCGAACTATGGCTACACCTTC
CAISEGANYGYTF
>-|few|TRBJ2-2|TRBV10-3
TGTGCCAGCAGTGAAATCGCGACTCTCACCGGGGAGCTGTTTTTT
CASSEIATLTGELFF
>TRBD1|-|TRBJ1-6|TRBV11-2
TGTGCCAGCAGCACCGGGACAGGGCCCCATAATTCACCCCTCCACTTT
CASSTGTGPHNSPLHF
>-|once|TRBJ1-5|TRBV7-2
TGTGCCAGCTCCTTCTTAGGGTCGAAGAATCAGCCCCAGCATTTT
CASSFLGSKNQPQHF